The 9 T cell receptor beta chains listed next were all sequenced from one sample in a study of OX40 agonist ivuxolimab in advanced cancers. The protocol was immunoSEQ multiplex PCR, while the TCRdb copy is restricted to in-frame clones and leaves out a portion. The sample has over 45,000 clones; over 80% are singletons. The sample in question was CD4+ or CD8+ T cells sorted from blood, obtained in a trial of the OX40 agonist ivuxolimab. These receptors were taken from an adult with an advanced solid tumor such as melanoma, head and neck, liver or kidney cancer.

For the CDR3, the DNA is TGTGCCAGTACCCCAATGGGACTACCCACAGATACGCAGTATTTT. This gives the protein CASTPMGLPTDTQYF. The V and J genes are TRBV19 and TRBJ2-3; 7 positions agree with TRBD2. Germline CDR1 and CDR2: LNHDA and SQIVND (reference sequence). J gave up 2 bases and V 7 bases, and 9 bases lay outside the gene matches. The CDR3 extends over 15 amino acids.

This clone has a handful of counts. This chain joins TRBV5-1 and TRBJ1-5; the D is unclear. Germline CDR1 SGHRS, CDR2 YFSETQ. The CDR3 has 14 residues. V dropped 0 bases and J dropped 4 bases, with 8 bases sitting between them. DNA of the CDR3: TGCGCCAGCAGCTTGGTGGGTGGGAATCAGCCCCAGCATTTT. Its protein is CASSLVGGNQPQHF.

The chain joins TRBV28 to TRBJ1-2; TRBD1 is a possible D gene (6 bases). From germline, CDR1 is MDHEN and CDR2 SYDVKM. The V gene lost 5 bases and the J gene lost 0 bases, with 16 bases spanning the gap. There are 16 residues in the CDR3. The CDR3, as DNA: TGTGCCAGCAGTCCGCTTTACAGGGTTACTAACTATGGCTACACCTTC. Encoded protein: CASSPLYRVTNYGYTF.

The genes are TRBV5-1 and TRBJ1-2; TRBD1 agrees at 8 bases. This CDR3 has 15 amino acids. The V gene's germline CDR1 is SGHRS and CDR2 YFSETQ. The J segment lost 5 bases and the V segment lost 3 bases, leaving 9 bases of the junction unmatched. The CDR3 coding sequence is TGCGCCAGCAGCTCCGGGACAGGAACCTTATATGGCTACACCTTC. Its protein is CASSSGTGTLYGYTF.

V is TRBV18 and J is TRBJ1-3; D uncertain. The V and J ends lost 4 bases and 0 bases respectively, with 16 bases between them. This CDR3 contains 17 residues. The germline V gene has CDR1 KGHSH and CDR2 LQKENI. The CDR3 loop is CASSLSGSVNSGNTIYF. The CDR3 DNA reads as TGTGCCAGCTCACTGTCCGGGTCAGTGAACTCTGGAAACACCATATATTTT.

The rearrangement joins TRBV6-1 to TRBJ1-2, with 7 positions matching TRBD1. CDR3 length: 14 amino acids. V gave up 6 bases and J gave up 6 bases; unmatched junction bases: 10. Germline values: CDR1 MNHNS, CDR2 SASEGT. CDR3 protein: CASRAPDRENGYTF. CDR3 DNA sequence: TGTGCCAGCAGAGCTCCAGACAGGGAGAATGGCTACACCTTC.

This clone is a singleton in its sample. The rearrangement links TRBV29-1 to TRBJ1-2; TRBD1 is a possible D gene (5 bases). CDR1 SQVTM and CDR2 ANQGSEA come from the germline V gene. Trimming removed 8 bases at V and 5 bases at J, with 18 bases between. The CDR3 runs 13 residues. Here the CDR3 reads CSTPKGSGYGYTF. The CDR3 DNA sequence: TGCAGCACACCCAAGGGGTCTGGGTATGGCTACACCTTC.

The chain couples TRBV6-1 to TRBJ2-1; D assignment may be TRBD1 or TRBD2 (5 bases each). Per germline, CDR1 MNHNS and CDR2 SASEGT. CDR3 size: 20 residues. Trimming stripped 6 bases from V and 0 bases from J, with 27 bases between. The CDR3 loop reads CASREYPSRGTSSSYNEQFF. CDR3 bases: TGTGCCAGCAGGGAATACCCCTCGAGGGGCACGTCGAGCTCCTACAATGAGCAGTTCTTC.

The chain combines TRBV9 with TRBJ1-6, with D maybe TRBD1 (6 bases). V lost 3 bases and J lost 13, with 14 bases in between. Per the germline V gene, CDR1 is SGDLS and CDR2 is YYNGEE. This CDR3 region has 13 residues. The CDR3 DNA reads TGTGCCAGCAGCGCCGGGGGCCTTCCGCCCCTCCACTTT. The encoded protein is CASSAGGLPPLHF.